The clone carrying this T cell receptor (beta chain) was detected a few times. Its antigen is currently unknown. Each CDR3 protein is one row after TCRdb ran MiXCR on the reads. The sample yields over 300,000 distinct CDR3 sequences, more than 8% seen once. Trimming removed 2 bases at V and 5 bases at J, with 13 bases between. The CDR3 loop spans 15 amino acids. These data belong to a study of T cell repertoires in cytomegalovirus infection. Study details: It was the public TCR beta signatures that indicated both CMV infection and matching HLA type.

Study-wide results and limits: HLA-C-restricted CMV clonotypes gave the most frequent clonotype in two of eight donors. Cumulative public TCR beta family frequency identified CMV carriers with the relevant HLA.

This chain links TRBV12-3 or TRBV12-4 with TRBJ2-1; D call uncertain. Sequenced: PBMCs. The clonotype was recovered from a human donor in good health (CMV status not recorded). Some clones in this sample may be carry-over from other donors' samples. CDR3 coding DNA: TGTGCCAGCAGTTTAAAGGAGCAGGAGAACAATGAGCAGTTCTTC. Translated: CASSLKEQENNEQFF.